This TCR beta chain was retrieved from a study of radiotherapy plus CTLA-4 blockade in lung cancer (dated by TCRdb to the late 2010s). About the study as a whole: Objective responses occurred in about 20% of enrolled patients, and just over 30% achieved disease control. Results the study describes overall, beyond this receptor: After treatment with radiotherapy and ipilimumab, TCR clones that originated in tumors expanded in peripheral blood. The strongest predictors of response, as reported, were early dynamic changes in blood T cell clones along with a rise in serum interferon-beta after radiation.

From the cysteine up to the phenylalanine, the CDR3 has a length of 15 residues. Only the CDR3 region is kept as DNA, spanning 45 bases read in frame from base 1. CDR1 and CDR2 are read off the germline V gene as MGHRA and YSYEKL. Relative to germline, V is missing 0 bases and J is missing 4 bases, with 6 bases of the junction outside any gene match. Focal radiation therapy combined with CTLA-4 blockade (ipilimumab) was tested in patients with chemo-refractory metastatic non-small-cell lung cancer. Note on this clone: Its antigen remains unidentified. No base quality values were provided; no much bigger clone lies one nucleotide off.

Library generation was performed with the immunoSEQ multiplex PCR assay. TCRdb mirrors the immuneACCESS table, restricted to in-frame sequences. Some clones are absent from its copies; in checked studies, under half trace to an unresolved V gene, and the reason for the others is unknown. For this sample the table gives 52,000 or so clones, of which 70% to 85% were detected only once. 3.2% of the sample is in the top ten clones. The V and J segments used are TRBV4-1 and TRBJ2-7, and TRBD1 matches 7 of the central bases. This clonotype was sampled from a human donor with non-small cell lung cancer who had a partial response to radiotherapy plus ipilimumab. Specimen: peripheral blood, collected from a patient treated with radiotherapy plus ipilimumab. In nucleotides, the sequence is TGCGCCAGCAGCCAAGACCCGACAGGGTCGTACGAGCAGTACTTC. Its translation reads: CASSQDPTGSYEQYF.